This T cell receptor beta chain came from a study of liver allograft versus peripheral blood T cells (dated by TCRdb to the early 2020s). At the level of the whole study: T cell receptor repertoires present within transplanted livers were compared with repertoires in the peripheral blood of liver transplant recipients.

The paper as a whole reports these results and caveats: T cell receptor repertoires inside liver allografts were reported to differ from those detected in peripheral blood.

Remarks on this clonotype: Its antigen specificity is not known. The record has no base qualities; no much larger clone is one base away.

Trimmed from V: 5 bases; trimmed from J: 2 bases; junction bases lacking a gene match: 5. The CDR3 numbers 15 residues from cysteine through phenylalanine. CDR3 DNA only is kept here, 45 bases in frame from base 1. Based on the germline V gene, the CDR1 and CDR2 sequences are MDHEN and SYDVKM. TCRdb shows the sequencer as Illumina MiSeq. TCRdb reanalyzed the raw reads on its own, using fastp at Q25 for trimming and MiXCR for clone calling, and kept in-frame beta chains. CDR3 protein sequences are deduplicated, and each keeps its most common genes and DNA. The sample yields roughly 10,000 distinct CDR3 sequences; about 18% were counted once. Together, the top ten hold about 1.7% of the sample.

The chain was built from TRBV28 and TRBJ2-4; 8 of the junction bases match TRBD1. This receptor was taken from a human patient who had a liver transplant. Some T cells may originate with the graft donor following a transplant. This receptor carries the CDR3 CASSPGGASKNIQYF. The nucleotides read TGTGCCAGCAGTCCAGGGGGCGCGTCCAAAAACATTCAGTACTTC.